This T cell receptor beta chain was captured by sequencing in a study of shared clonotypes between healthy human individuals. Clones were read by immunoSEQ multiplex PCR, and TCRdb kept only the in-frame ones, dropping some. The sample lists more than 550,000 clones, around 92% occurring once. Study-wide points: Relative to clonotypes present in all four donors, those not shared had lower generation probabilities. Sample collection involved blood only; tissue repertoires are likely different.

CD8 cells classed as naive were CD45RO-negative and positively selected for CCR7, excluding terminally differentiated effector memory CD45RA+ cells. The CDR3 covers 13 residues. Per the germline V gene, CDR1 is SGDLS and CDR2 is YYNGEE. Trimming shortened V by 8 bases and J by 11 bases, and 20 bases separated the two germline ends. In regard to this clone: Its antigen is unknown.

The sample taken for sequencing was naive CD8+ T cells sorted from blood. This rearrangement joins TRBV9 to TRBJ2-1; possible D gene TRBD2, 6 bases. This clonotype was sampled from a man aged 25 to 45 in good health. This CDR3 reads CASSDYRGDKQFF. The CDR3 bases are TGTGCCAGTTCGGACTATCGGGGTGACAAGCAGTTCTTC.